These 4 T cell receptor beta chains were sequenced from one sample in a study of blood T cell repertoires in COVID-19. The assay was immunoSEQ multiplex PCR, and TCRdb's table has in-frame clones only and misses some. The table has 80,000 to 95,000 clones, approximately 87% seen once. Sequenced material: peripheral blood. These receptors were taken from a human donor in a cohort sampled during active COVID-19.

The chain carries TRBV2 and TRBJ1-1; D remains unclear. With 6 bases removed from V and 3 bases from J, the gap between germline ends came to 5 bases. There are 11 residues in the CDR3. The germline V gene has CDR1 SNHLY and CDR2 FYNNEI. The CDR3, as DNA: TGTGCCAGCAGAGAGTACACTGAAGCTTTCTTT. As protein: CASREYTEAFF.

The rearrangement joins TRBV19 to TRBJ2-6; 15 bases match TRBD2. Germline loops: CDR1 LNHDA, CDR2 SQIVND (reference sequence). The CDR3 contains 18 residues. Trimming removed 4 bases from V and 3 bases from J; junction bases left unmatched: 4. The CDR3 DNA is TGTGCCAGTAGTACCGGACTAGCGGGGGGGATTGGGGCCAACGTCCTGACTTTC. Translating gives CASSTGLAGGIGANVLTF.

This clone was recorded once. The chain combines TRBV27 with TRBJ1-1; a possible D gene is TRBD1 (5 bases). The CDR3 is made up of 16 amino acids. Germline loops: CDR1 MNHEY, CDR2 SMNVEV (reference sequence). Trimming removed 11 bases at V and 0 bases at J, with 22 bases between. The CDR3 DNA is TGTGCCTCGGGCCGGTTGGACACCTTAATGAACACTGAAGCTTTCTTT. It is translated as CASGRLDTLMNTEAFF.

The chain has TRBV4-2 and TRBJ2-4, with 12 bases identical to TRBD1. The V segment lost 0 bases and the J segment 16 bases; nucleotides outside the gene matches: 7. This CDR3 contains 14 residues. From germline, CDR1 is LGHNA and CDR2 YNFKEQ. CDR3 bases: TGTGCCAGCAGCCAAGAGGGCGGGACAGGGGGCGTTTACTTC. Protein sequence: CASSQEGGTGGVYF.